Following are 8 T cell receptor beta chains from one sample sequenced in a study of identical twins. TCRdb ran MiXCR on the 5' RACE reads and lists one entry per CDR3 protein. Of around 490,000 distinct CDR3 sequences in the sample, around 24% were seen once. The same sample was also studied in work on yellow fever vaccine responses in identical twins.

Sequenced sample: CD4+ T cells sorted from blood. These receptors were collected from a woman in her late teens or twenties in good health.

This rearrangement joins TRBV29-1 to TRBJ1-2; D is perhaps TRBD1 (5 bases). The germline gives CDR1 SQVTM, CDR2 ANQGSEA. V lost 6 bases and J 4 bases, leaving 18 bases between the germline ends. The CDR3 totals 14 residues. CDR3 in amino acids: CSVVNARGSYGYTF. The CDR3 DNA is TGCAGCGTCGTCAATGCTCGGGGCTCCTATGGCTACACCTTC.

V and J are TRBV5-1 and TRBJ2-2; TRBD1 aligns across 7 bases. CDR3 length equals 15 residues. The germline V gene encodes CDR1 SGHRS and CDR2 YFSETQ. V was clipped by 3 bases and J by 6 bases; unmatched bases: 8. Written as DNA, the CDR3 is TGCGCCAGCAGCTCCACAGGGGATCGAGCCGGGGAGCTGTTTTTT. Its translation: CASSSTGDRAGELFF.

V is TRBV29-1 and J is TRBJ2-7; 7 nucleotides line up with TRBD1. Per the germline V gene, CDR1 is SQVTM and CDR2 is ANQGSEA. The length of the CDR3 is 13 residues. V shed 6 bases and J 4 bases; nucleotides not matched to a gene: 9. CDR3 sequence reads: CSVTRQGRYEQYF. CDR3 DNA: TGCAGCGTAACGAGACAGGGCCGGTACGAGCAGTACTTC.

The chain links TRBV5-1 to TRBJ2-1; TRBD1 might be the D (6 bases). This CDR3 region has 13 residues. Germline assignment: CDR1 SGHRS and CDR2 YFSETQ. Trimming stripped 2 bases from V and 8 bases from J, with 11 bases between. CDR3 bases: TGCGCCAGCAGCTTACAGGGAGAATATGAGCAGTTCTTC. Protein sequence: CASSLQGEYEQFF.

In its sample, this clonotype was seen a few times. This chain connects TRBV7-9 to TRBJ2-2; perhaps TRBD1 as D (6 bases). The germline V gene encodes CDR1 SEHNR and CDR2 FQNEAQ (reference sequence). This CDR3 is 13 amino acids long. The V end lost 5 bases, the J end lost 6 bases, and 10 bases lay between the germline ends. In DNA form, the CDR3 reads TGTGCCAGCAGCAAAGGGGGTCCCGGGGAGCTGTTTTTT. Translating gives CASSKGGPGELFF.

V and J are TRBV12-3 or TRBV12-4 and TRBJ1-6, with 7 bases matching TRBD1. Trimming at V came to 8 bases and at J to 3 bases, leaving 10 bases not matched to a gene. The CDR3 length is 16 residues. CDR3 residues: CASGKNRGLYNSPLHF. In DNA form, the CDR3 reads TGTGCCAGCGGAAAAAACAGGGGTCTCTATAATTCACCCCTCCACTTT.

The sample holds a few counts of this clonotype. The chain recombines TRBV2 with TRBJ2-7; D possibly uses TRBD1 or TRBD2 (6 bases each). This CDR3 has 15 amino acids. V was trimmed by 5 bases and J by 5 bases, leaving 19 bases between them. Germline CDR1 and CDR2: SNHLY and FYNNEI. CDR3 in amino acids: CASSSSGTRGDEQYF. The CDR3 DNA sequence: TGTGCCAGCAGTTCCTCCGGGACGAGGGGGGACGAGCAGTACTTC.

This clonotype turned up a few times. The CDR3: CASSLQPQATQYF. The DNA of the CDR3 is TGCGCCAGCAGCCTCCAACCGCAAGCTACGCAGTATTTT. The chain recombines TRBV4-1 with TRBJ2-3; unclear D gene. V lost 4 bases and J lost 8, with 13 bases in between. The CDR3 length is 13 residues. Germline CDR1 is MGHRA and CDR2 is YSYEKL.